Listed here are 6 T cell receptor beta chains from one sample, sequenced in a study of T cell changes during pregnancy in multiple sclerosis. Assay: immunoSEQ multiplex PCR; the TCRdb copy retains only in-frame clones and omits some. The sample lists about 70,000 clones, approximately 94% occurring once. The sequencing here drew on peripheral blood, taken in the third trimester of pregnancy. The receptors here all came from a female donor with multiple sclerosis, enrolled in a pregnancy study.

The chain uses TRBV9 and TRBJ2-3, with D maybe TRBD2 (6 bases). Germline-derived CDR1 and CDR2 are SGDLS and YYNGEE. The V end lost 4 bases, the J end lost 0 bases, and 15 bases lay between the germline ends. The CDR3 consists of 16 residues. The CDR3 nucleotides read TGTGCCAGCAGCCCTCCAGCGGGCACTAGCACAGATACGCAGTATTTT. Protein product: CASSPPAGTSTDTQYF.

The CDR3 loop is CASSQVGTLNYGYTF. As DNA, the CDR3 is TGCGCCAGCAGCCAAGTGGGGACTCTTAACTATGGCTACACCTTC. V gene TRBV4-3 combines with J gene TRBJ1-2; a possible D gene is TRBD1 (5 bases). V gave up 1 base and J gave up 1 base, with 10 bases separating them. CDR3 size: 15 residues. The V gene's germline CDR1 is LGHNA and CDR2 YSLEER.

This chain joins TRBV21-1 and TRBJ1-2; no DNA check was done on the table's D call, TRBD1. TRBV21-1 is marked as a pseudogene. This CDR3 is built from 15 residues. CDR3 region: CASSKRTGLSSGYTF. CDR3 nucleotides: TGTGCCAGCAGCAAAAGGACAGGGTTGTCATCTGGCTACACCTTC.

The chain uses TRBV5-4 and TRBJ2-7; the D gene is possibly TRBD1 (6 bases). Germline V gene data show CDR1 as SGHNT and CDR2 as YYREEE (reference sequence). Trimming left V 4 bases short and J 7 bases short, with 21 bases between. The CDR3 has 15 residues. DNA for the CDR3: TGTGCCAGCAGCGAGAGGACAGTATCACATCGGGAGCAGTACTTC. Protein: CASSERTVSHREQYF.

J is TRBJ2-6 and V is TRBV4-2; a weak D match, TRBD1 (5 bases). The V and J ends lost 0 bases and 0 bases respectively, with 15 bases between them. The CDR3 covers 19 residues. The germline gives CDR1 LGHNA, CDR2 YNFKEQ. CDR3 in amino acids: CASSQDRGRVHSGANVLTF. The CDR3 DNA follows: TGTGCCAGCAGCCAAGATAGGGGCAGGGTCCACTCTGGGGCCAACGTCCTGACTTTC.

V is TRBV6-6 and J is TRBJ2-5; 7 bases agree with TRBD1. Germline V gene data show CDR1 as MNHNY and CDR2 as SVGAGI (reference sequence). There are 14 residues in the CDR3. V was clipped by 10 bases and J by 5 bases; unmatched bases: 13. CDR3 sequence (DNA): TGTGCCACTCGGGACAGTCCTTTCTATGAGACCCAGTACTTC. Protein: CATRDSPFYETQYF.